This TCR beta chain was recovered during a study of molecular identifiers for immune sequencing clone quantification. Findings and limits, study-wide: Under 1% of molecules in naive cells, but over 98% of effector molecules, belonged to clones above 20 RNA copies. Because of identical TCR molecules sharing a barcode, sizes of highly expanded clones could be underestimated.

Bulk libraries came from a prior protocol with listed TCR primers. One entry per CDR3 protein, called by TCRdb with MiXCR from the PCR reads. The sample lists 97,000 or so distinct CDR3 sequences; 30% to 35% were seen once. Naive CD8 T cells, phenotype CD8+CD4-CCR7+CD45RA+, were sorted. The CDR3 totals 15 residues. Germline values: CDR1 MNHEY, CDR2 SMNVEV (reference sequence). Notes on this clonotype: Its antigen remains unknown. An end of the junction differs from the germline gene, which may be a read error.

Source material: naive CD8+ T cells from blood, with Jurkat cell RNA spiked in. The subset is: FACS-sorted CD8+CD4-CCR7+CD45RA+ naive T cells. The gene calls are TRBV27 and TRBJ1-5; TRBD1 might be the D (5 bases). The receptor was isolated from a human donor in good health. Some libraries in this study had Jurkat cell RNA spiked in. The CDR3: CASSLLGTSNLPQHF. Here the CDR3 DNA reads TGTGCCAGCAGTTTATTAGGGACTTCCAATCTGCCCCAGCATTTT.